This entry is about one TCR beta chain. Its cognate antigen has yet to be identified. The input lacks base qualities; no much larger clone sits a single base away. The method was the immunoSEQ multiplex PCR assay. In the source study's methods: To diagnose cytomegalovirus status from the catalog of TCR beta chain sequences, a statistical classification framework was built. TCRdb provides this immuneACCESS table in a form limited to in-frame rearrangements. Some clones are lacking; in checked studies, under half of them reflect an unresolved V gene, and why the rest are absent is not known. Clone size and V and J calls were adopted from that table, with D and trimming inferred from the DNA. The sample data list about 130,000 clones, and around 86% of these were observed just once. 2% to 2.5% of the sample belongs to the ten largest clones. This sample was taken from a study of cytomegalovirus exposure and HLA in healthy donors (dated by TCRdb to 2016 to 2017). In terms of the full investigation: According to a later analysis, the 100 to 150 validation repertoires were produced on the same platform as the approximately 620 repertoires of the first cohort. The study aimed to test whether signatures of past pathogen exposure could be identified by cataloging public T cell receptors. Besides the first cohort of under 700 subjects, a separate validation cohort made up of over a hundred different subjects was used. The study combined high-throughput TCR immunosequencing, statistical association of individual TCRs with disease status, and machine learning to predict cytomegalovirus infection status.

Findings and caveats that apply to the study as a whole: The study listed 164 TCR beta chains as associated with cytomegalovirus. Most TCR sequences were seen in very few donors, while some public TCRs were found in many individuals. The validation cohort had no HLA typing available for a later analysis, so co-occurrence within that cohort was assessed over all 120 or so repertoires. It was suggested by the authors that the approach could potentially be generalized to other disease states and immunological phenotypes. In a later analysis, TCRs clustered in the first cohort were found to also tend to co-occur in the approximately 110 validation repertoires, with 85% to 95% of cluster scores above 0. A few of the identified cytomegalovirus-associated TCR beta chains were confirmed in vitro to be specific for cytomegalovirus antigens. The classifier was reported to diagnose cytomegalovirus status with high specificity and sensitivity in both the original and validation cohorts.

V is pared back by 6 bases and J by 11 bases, with 20 bases lying between the germline termini. The CDR3 has 13 amino acids, counting the end cysteine and phenylalanine. The kept DNA is CDR3 alone, 39 bases in frame from the first base. The germline V gene encodes CDR1 GTSNPN and CDR2 SVGIG (reference sequence). The donors were included in the validation cohort of some 120 subjects, a group kept apart from the approximately 700-subject first cohort. The sample was PBMCs. The TCR sequence derives from a woman between 18 and 29 years old in good health and CMV-seronegative. The chain employs TRBV30 and TRBJ2-1; the D segment could be TRBD2, given 6 matching bases. The CDR3 reads CACSLGTQDKQFF. Here is the DNA: TGTGCCTGCTCTCTTGGGACTCAAGATAAGCAGTTCTTC.